This is a list of T cell receptor beta chains from one sample in a study of regulatory T cells in long-lasting Graves disease. TCRdb processed the multiplex PCR reads anew with MiXCR; each CDR3 protein has one entry. This sample yields about 210,000 distinct CDR3 sequences, of which approximately 18% are seen a single time; about 10% belongs to the top ten. This same sample was also taken into another study, of T cells in Graves' hyperthyroidism and ophthalmopathy.

The sample here was peripheral blood mononuclear cells (PBMCs), taken at new diagnosis, from a patient treated with antithyroid drugs. The source of these receptors is a woman aged 25 to 39 with Graves disease. Both conserved end residues are part of each CDR3. The D gene is left open where the match is weak. Clone size, where shown, is once, few, many, or a class for clones that have expanded.

many,TRBV28,TRBJ2-7,-,TGTGCCAGCAGTTTGGGCGGGACAATTTTGCGCTACGAGCAGTACTTC,CASSLGGTILRYEQYF
many,TRBV2,TRBJ1-5,-,TGTGCCAGCAGTGATAGGGTAGGCAATCAGCCCCAGCATTTT,CASSDRVGNQPQHF
many,TRBV24-1,TRBJ2-7,TRBD2,TGTGCCACCAGTGATTTTGAAGCGGGAGGGAAGCAGTACTTC,CATSDFEAGGKQYF
-,TRBV2,TRBJ2-1,-,TGTGCCAGCAGATTTAGTCGTGTCTACAATGAGCAGTTCTTC,CASRFSRVYNEQFF
many,TRBV6-4,TRBJ1-4,-,TGTGCCAGCCTCAACTTAAATTCCGGGACATTTGAAAAACTGTTTTTT,CASLNLNSGTFEKLFF
many,TRBV28,TRBJ2-7,TRBD1,TGTGCCAGCAGTCCCGGGACAGAATACGAGCAGTACTTC,CASSPGTEYEQYF
many,TRBV11-2,TRBJ2-3,TRBD1,TGTGCCAGCAGCGCCCGGACAGGGGGCACAGATACGCAGTATTTT,CASSARTGGTDTQYF
many,TRBV6-1,TRBJ2-3,TRBD1,TGTGCCAGCAGCTGGACAGGGGCAGATACGCAGTATTTT,CASSWTGADTQYF
many,TRBV6-2/TRBV6-3,TRBJ2-1,-,TGTGCCAGCAGTTGGGACACAGCCTACAATGAGCAGTTCTTC,CASSWDTAYNEQFF
many,TRBV30,TRBJ1-5,TRBD1,TGTGCCTGGGATAGACAGGGTGGTCAGCCCCAGCATTTT,CAWDRQGGQPQHF
few,TRBV2,TRBJ2-2,-,TGTGCCAGCAGTGCAAAGGGCCAAGACGGGGAGCTGTTTTTT,CASSAKGQDGELFF
many,TRBV12-3/TRBV12-4,TRBJ2-2,TRBD2,TGTGCCAGCAGACGGGGAGGGGAACCCGGGGAGCTGTTTTTT,CASRRGGEPGELFF
-,TRBV7-3,TRBJ2-7,-,TGTGCCAGCAGTTCAGACTGGGCCTACGAGCAGTACTTC,CASSSDWAYEQYF
many,TRBV12-5,TRBJ2-4,-,TGTGCTAGTGGTTTTTCGGCGGCCAAGATGGTCAACATTCAGTACTTC,CASGFSAAKMVNIQYF
many,TRBV7-2,TRBJ1-2,-,TGTGCCAGCAGCCCCGCAGGGAGGGGAGGCTACACCTTC,CASSPAGRGGYTF
many,TRBV9,TRBJ2-5,-,TGTGCCAGCAGCGTAGCGGCAGGGTGGGAGACCCAGTACTTC,CASSVAAGWETQYF
many,TRBV5-6,TRBJ2-2,-,TGTGCCAGCAGCTTAGGAACAGGCACCGGGGAGCTGTTTTTT,CASSLGTGTGELFF
many,TRBV3-1,TRBJ1-2,TRBD1,TGTGCCAGCAGCCTTCCCGGACAGGGTCCCTATGGCTACACCTTC,CASSLPGQGPYGYTF
many,TRBV27,TRBJ1-6,-,TGTGCCAGCAGTTTCCGAGGGGGGATTAATTCACCCCTCCACTTT,CASSFRGGINSPLHF
many,TRBV29-1,TRBJ1-1,-,TGCAGCGTTGAAGATCAAGGGCGGGGCACTGAAGCTTTCTTT,CSVEDQGRGTEAFF
many,TRBV12-3/TRBV12-4,TRBJ1-5,-,TGTGCCAGCAGCAGTGCGGGGGAGTGGGGTCAGCCCCAGCATTTT,CASSSAGEWGQPQHF
-,TRBV15,TRBJ2-5,TRBD2,TGCGCCACCAGCAGAGACGTTCTAGCGGGAGGTTGTCAAGAGACCCAGTACTTC,CATSRDVLAGGCQETQYF
many,TRBV6-2/TRBV6-3,TRBJ2-1,-,TGTGCCAGCAGTGAAAGCAGGGTCGGAGAGCAGTTCTTC,CASSESRVGEQFF
many,TRBV30,TRBJ2-6,-,TGTGCCTGGGGGCAGAGCTCTGGGGCCAACGTCCTGACTTTC,CAWGQSSGANVLTF
-,TRBV7-2,TRBJ2-3,TRBD2,TGTGCCAGCAGCTTACGCCGACTAGCGATAGATACGCAGTATTTT,CASSLRRLAIDTQYF
many,TRBV12-5,TRBJ1-1,-,TGTGCTAGTGGTTTGGTAACCTGGGGGGAAAGAAACACTGAAGCTTTCTTT,CASGLVTWGERNTEAFF
few,TRBV20-1,TRBJ2-1,TRBD2,TGCAGTGCTAGACTGTGGACTAGCTTTGGAAATGAGCAGTTCTTC,CSARLWTSFGNEQFF
many,TRBV27,TRBJ1-2,TRBD1,TGTGCCAGCTCCCATCGGGACAGGGGTTCGAATGGCTACACCTTC,CASSHRDRGSNGYTF
many,TRBV19,TRBJ2-1,-,TGTGCCAGTAGTGTTAGCGACATCTCCTACAATGAGCAGTTCTTC,CASSVSDISYNEQFF
many,TRBV5-5,TRBJ2-2,-,TGTGCCAGCAGCTTTATCCCTCCCGGAAGTGGCACCGGGGAGCTGTTTTTT,CASSFIPPGSGTGELFF
-,TRBV28,TRBJ2-1,TRBD2,TGTGCCAGCACCCCCGGGACTACAGACTCCTACAATGAGCAGTTCTTC,CASTPGTTDSYNEQFF
few,TRBV19,TRBJ1-2,-,TGTGCCAGTAGTATGGCCTTAGCGTCCTATGGCTACACCTTC,CASSMALASYGYTF
-,TRBV9,TRBJ2-1,-,TGTGCCAGCAGCGTAGAAGAACGGCACAATGAGCAGTTCTTC,CASSVEERHNEQFF
many,TRBV19,TRBJ1-5,TRBD1,TGTGCCAGTAGTAGGGACAGGGTAAGTGCGAAAGGAAATCAGCCCCAGCATTTT,CASSRDRVSAKGNQPQHF
-,TRBV19,TRBJ1-2,-,TGTGCCAGTAGTGGGACACCCAATAGTCGTTATGGCTACACCTTC,CASSGTPNSRYGYTF
many,TRBV28,TRBJ1-1,-,TGTGCCAGCAGTCCGATCCCGACAGGCTTGAACACTGAAGCTTTCTTT,CASSPIPTGLNTEAFF
many,TRBV7-9,TRBJ1-3,-,TGTGCCAGCAGCGCTTGGACAGAAAACTCTGGAAACACCATATATTTT,CASSAWTENSGNTIYF
-,TRBV28,TRBJ2-5,-,TGTGCCAGCAGTACATACGACATGACTCGCCAAGAGACCCAGTACTTC,CASSTYDMTRQETQYF
-,TRBV11-3,TRBJ2-5,-,TGTGCCAGCAGCGGCCTTGGGGGGACACAAGAGACCCAGTACTTC,CASSGLGGTQETQYF
-,TRBV20-1,TRBJ1-2,-,TGCAGTGCTAGAGAGTTAGGGGCTTATGGCTACACCTTC,CSARELGAYGYTF
many,TRBV12-3/TRBV12-4,TRBJ1-2,TRBD1,TGTGCCAGCAGTTTAACCCGGACAGGGGTGCGAGGCTACACCTTC,CASSLTRTGVRGYTF
many,TRBV7-8,TRBJ2-5,-,TGTGCCAGCAGCTTACGGGTGGTGCGCGGGCGAGAGACCCAGTACTTC,CASSLRVVRGRETQYF
-,TRBV6-1,TRBJ2-1,TRBD1,TGTGCCAGCAGGGGGACAGGGTTGGATGAGCAGTTCTTC,CASRGTGLDEQFF
-,TRBV9,TRBJ2-3,TRBD2,TGTGCCAGCAGCGTAGGAGGTAGCGGGGGGCCCCACGGATGGGAGTATTTT,CASSVGGSGGPHGWEYF
-,TRBV29-1,TRBJ1-2,TRBD1,TGCAGCGACGACAGGGGCCAAGCCTTC,CSDDRGQAF
many,TRBV12-3/TRBV12-4,TRBJ1-5,-,TGTGCCAGCAGTTTAGGGCCGGGTCAGCCCCAGCATTTT,CASSLGPGQPQHF
many,TRBV7-9,TRBJ1-1,-,TGTGCCAGCAGCCAAAGAGGGAATCGAGGACAGCTGAACACTGAAGCTTTCTTT,CASSQRGNRGQLNTEAFF
-,TRBV28,TRBJ1-5,TRBD1,TGTGCCAGCAGTTTTTGGGGGACAGTCAATCAGCCCCAGCATTTT,CASSFWGTVNQPQHF
many,TRBV20-1,TRBJ1-2,-,TGCAGTGCTAGAGTCGGGCCTGGCTATGGCTACACCTTC,CSARVGPGYGYTF
many,TRBV30,TRBJ1-3,-,TGTGCCTGGAGTGGGGTAGAAAACACCATATATTTT,CAWSGVENTIYF
many,TRBV2,TRBJ1-2,TRBD1,TGTGCCAGCAGTGAGCGGCAGGGGGGAGGCGGCTACACCTTC,CASSERQGGGGYTF
many,TRBV7-9,TRBJ2-3,TRBD1,TGTGCCAGCAGCTCCCGGGACAGGTCAGGCCGGACGCAGTATTTT,CASSSRDRSGRTQYF
many,TRBV6-2/TRBV6-3,TRBJ2-3,TRBD2,TGTGCCAGCAGTTACTCTAGCGGGAGAACAGATACGCAGTATTTT,CASSYSSGRTDTQYF
many,TRBV6-1,TRBJ2-1,-,TGTGCCAGCAGTGATAGCGGAGGCGCTTACAATGAGCAGTTCTTC,CASSDSGGAYNEQFF
many,TRBV12-3/TRBV12-4,TRBJ2-2,TRBD1,TGTGCCAGCAGTCGGGGACAGATTCAGAACACCGGGGAGCTGTTTTTT,CASSRGQIQNTGELFF
many,TRBV3-1,TRBJ1-1,-,TGTGCCAGCAGCCGGATTAATGACGGTACTGAAGCTTTCTTT,CASSRINDGTEAFF